Shown below are 24 T cell receptor beta chains from a single sample sequenced in a study of shared T cell receptors in the human thymus. Some clones are missing from TCRdb's copy, which holds only in-frame ones; the method was immunoSEQ multiplex PCR. The sample records approximately 490,000 clones, 70% to 80% being singletons. These data were likewise used in another study, on human thymus T cells.

The sample comprised thymocytes. Receptors originate from a boy under two years old with a congenital heart defect.

The chain couples TRBV10-3 to TRBJ2-3, with a tentative D call TRBD1 (5 bases). Trimming took 6 bases from V and 7 from J, leaving 14 bases between them. Germline-derived CDR1 and CDR2 are ENHRY and SYGVKD. The CDR3 runs to 13 residues. The CDR3 region is CAISYAGCHTQYF. CDR3 coding DNA: TGTGCCATCAGCTACGCAGGGTGTCATACGCAGTATTTT.

This clone was seen a handful of times. The chain joins TRBV30 to TRBJ1-3; D ambiguous. The germline V and J ends were trimmed by 4 bases and 2 bases, with 12 bases remaining between them. The germline V gene encodes CDR1 GTSNPN and CDR2 SVGIG (reference sequence). This CDR3 spans 14 amino acids. CDR3 loop: CAWTSIIPGNTIYF. CDR3 DNA: TGTGCCTGGACAAGCATCATCCCTGGAAACACCATATATTTT.

The CDR3 region is CAWSPGGSFGNTGELFF. Here the CDR3 DNA reads TGTGCCTGGAGTCCGGGCGGGAGCTTTGGGAACACCGGGGAGCTGTTTTTT. The V call is TRBV30, the J call TRBJ2-2; 7 bases agree with TRBD2. Germline CDR1 reads GTSNPN; CDR2 reads SVGIG (reference sequence). CDR3 length: 17 residues. The junction had 10 bases not matched to a gene; V was cut back by 2 bases and J by 1 base. The whole variable domain, filled in from reference TRBV30 and TRBJ2-2, reads SQTIHQWPATLVQPVGSPLSLECTVEGTSNPNLYWYRQAAGRGLQLLFYSVGIGQISSEVPQNLSASRPQDRQFILSSKKLLLSDSGFYLCAWSPGGSFGNTGELFFGEGSRLTVL.

This clone was seen only a few times. This rearrangement joins TRBV5-6 to TRBJ1-3, with 7 bases aligning to TRBD1. Germline V gene sequence: CDR1 SGHDT, CDR2 YYEEEE. With 2 bases clipped from V and 3 bases from J, the junction kept 5 bases outside the gene matches. This CDR3 is 15 amino acids long. Written as DNA, the CDR3 is TGTGCCAGCAGCTTAAGGGGGCGTCTTGGAAACACCATATATTTT. It encodes CASSLRGRLGNTIYF.

The genes are TRBV9 and TRBJ2-1; 12 nucleotides agree with TRBD2. The V segment lost 3 bases and the J segment 7 bases; nucleotides outside the gene matches: 11. Germline V gene lookup returns CDR1 SGDLS and CDR2 YYNGEE. CDR3 length equals 17 residues. The CDR3 here is CASSGPSGRAPGNEQFF. The CDR3 DNA reads TGTGCCAGCAGCGGGCCTAGCGGGAGGGCCCCTGGGAATGAGCAGTTCTTC.

V is TRBV14 and J is TRBJ1-1, with TRBD1 as a possible D gene (6 bases). CDR3 length: 15 amino acids. Germline V gives CDR1 SGHDN, CDR2 FVKESK. Deletions cut 0 bases from V and 7 bases from J, with 15 bases between. The CDR3 DNA sequence: TGTGCCAGCAGCCAAGAAAGGGGGGGAGGAGATGAAGCTTTCTTT. Protein product: CASSQERGGGDEAFF.

The chain is built from TRBV19 and TRBJ2-6, with D possibly being TRBD1 (5 bases). The CDR3 length is 15 residues. Germline V CDR1 and CDR2: LNHDA, SQIVND (reference sequence). With 3 bases removed from V and 3 bases from J, the gap between germline ends came to 9 bases. The CDR3 sequence is CASSMEGDGANVLTF. CDR3 nucleotide sequence: TGTGCCAGTAGTATGGAAGGGGATGGGGCCAACGTCCTGACTTTC.

The chain has TRBV4-3 and TRBJ2-2, with a tentative D call TRBD1 (6 bases). V gave up 3 bases and J gave up 0 bases, with 14 bases separating them. Germline CDR1 reads LGHNA; CDR2 reads YSLEER. The CDR3 runs to 17 residues. The CDR3 DNA is TGCGCCAGCAGCCACATCAGGGACACCCCGAACACCGGGGAGCTGTTTTTT. Protein product: CASSHIRDTPNTGELFF.

V gene TRBV27 combines with J gene TRBJ2-7; 11 bases fit TRBD1. The junction had 1 base not matched to a gene; V was cut back by 6 bases and J by 0 bases. The V gene's germline CDR1 is MNHEY and CDR2 SMNVEV (reference sequence). The CDR3 covers 14 residues. DNA for the CDR3: TGTGCCAGCAGGGGACAGGGGGGCTCCTACGAGCAGTACTTC. This translates into CASRGQGGSYEQYF.

This CDR3 is CAWRGQGAPYEQYF. For the CDR3, the DNA is TGTGCCTGGAGGGGACAGGGGGCCCCCTACGAGCAGTACTTC. The chain joins TRBV30 to TRBJ2-7, with 12 positions matching TRBD1. The CDR3 length is 14 residues. Looked up from germline, CDR1 is GTSNPN and CDR2 is SVGIG (reference sequence). With V trimmed by 3 bases and J by 2 bases, 2 bases remained unmatched.

The rearrangement joins TRBV6-1 to TRBJ1-5, with 9 nucleotides matching TRBD1. CDR1 and CDR2 from the germline V gene are MNHNS and SASEGT. The V gene end was trimmed by 4 bases and the J gene end by 4 bases; junction bases not matched to a gene: 8. The CDR3 has 16 amino acids. The CDR3 region has the DNA TGTGCCAGCAGTGCCCGGGACAGGGACAGGAATCAGCCCCAGCATTTT. Protein product: CASSARDRDRNQPQHF.

V is TRBV6-6 and J is TRBJ2-1, with D possibly being TRBD2 (5 bases). The V gene lost 2 bases and the J gene lost 15 bases, with 14 bases spanning the gap. Per the germline V gene, CDR1 is MNHNY and CDR2 is SVGAGI (reference sequence). This CDR3 contains 12 residues. In DNA, the CDR3 is TGTGCCAGCAGTTACACTCGGGAAAGACTGTTCTTC. This translates into CASSYTRERLFF.

This chain links TRBV7-7 with TRBJ2-5; 8 bases are a match to TRBD2. Trimming at V came to 3 bases and at J to 4 bases, leaving 10 bases not matched to a gene. The CDR3 length is 16 residues. The germline gives CDR1 SSHAT, CDR2 FNYEAQ (reference sequence). This CDR3 reads CASSLRVAGNLETQYF. DNA for the CDR3: TGTGCCAGCAGCTTGAGGGTAGCGGGAAATCTAGAGACCCAGTACTTC. Full variable domain (missing parts from reference TRBV7-7 and TRBJ2-5): GAGVSQSPRYKVTKRGQDVTLRCDPISSHATLYWYQQALGQGPEFLTYFNYEAQPDKSGLPSDRFSAERPEGSISTLTIQRTEQRDSAMYRCASSLRVAGNLETQYFGPGTRLLVL.

This rearrangement joins TRBV2 to TRBJ1-1; 8 nucleotides agree with TRBD1. From germline, CDR1 is SNHLY and CDR2 FYNNEI. Trimming removed 8 bases from V and 1 base from J; junction bases left unmatched: 3. The CDR3 contains 13 residues. The chain's CDR3 is CASQDRENTEAFF. The CDR3 DNA sequence: TGTGCCAGCCAGGACAGGGAGAACACTGAAGCTTTCTTT.

The CDR3 region has the DNA TGCGCCAGCCCCCGGGACAGGGTTAATCAGCCCCAGCATTTT. It is translated as CASPRDRVNQPQHF. This rearrangement joins TRBV4-3 to TRBJ1-5, with 9 nucleotides matching TRBD1. The germline V gene has CDR1 LGHNA and CDR2 YSLEER. V shed 8 bases, J shed 4 bases, and the junction held 6 bases outside the gene matches. The CDR3 is 14 amino acids.

The gene calls are TRBV14 and TRBJ2-5; 9 bases are a match to TRBD2. Losses at the gene ends were 4 bases for V and 4 bases for J; bases not matched to a gene: 1. This CDR3 spans 13 amino acids. Looked up from germline, CDR1 is SGHDN and CDR2 is FVKESK. CDR3 sequence: CASSRGRGETQYF. The CDR3 DNA sequence: TGTGCCAGCAGCCGCGGGAGGGGAGAGACCCAGTACTTC.

This chain joins TRBV5-6 and TRBJ1-2; D is possibly TRBD1 (6 bases). Germline CDR1 reads SGHDT; CDR2 reads YYEEEE. This CDR3 has 13 amino acids. The V end was cut by 1 base, the J end by 2 bases, with 6 bases between. CDR3 DNA: TGTGCCAGCAGCTTGCAGGGGAACTATGGCTACACCTTC. This sequence encodes CASSLQGNYGYTF. The entire variable domain, with the rest obtained from reference TRBV5-6 and TRBJ1-2, is as follows: DAGVTQSPTHLIKTRGQQVTLRCSPKSGHDTVSWYQQALGQGPQFIFQYYEEEERQRGNFPDRFSGHQFPNYSSELNVNALLLGDSALYLCASSLQGNYGYTFGSGTRLTVV.

The V call is TRBV4-3, the J call TRBJ1-5; D is unclear. The CDR3 consists of 14 residues. Germline V gene data show CDR1 as LGHNA and CDR2 as YSLEER. The V and J ends lost 6 bases and 0 bases respectively, with 9 bases between them. CDR3 residues: CASSVRISNQPQHF. Written as DNA, the CDR3 is TGCGCCAGCAGTGTCAGGATTAGCAATCAGCCCCAGCATTTT.

The V call is TRBV28, the J call TRBJ1-5; no clear D. V was shortened by 3 bases and J by 8 bases, with 8 bases between the two germline ends. The CDR3 extends over 12 amino acids. CDR1 and CDR2 from the germline V gene are MDHEN and SYDVKM. The CDR3 DNA reads TGTGCCAGCAGTTTCGCCTATGAGCCCCAGCATTTT. Its protein product is CASSFAYEPQHF.

For this clone: Additional DNA sequences in this sample encode the identical CDR3. The rearrangement links TRBV5-1 to TRBJ2-2, with a possible D match to TRBD1 (6 bases). CDR1 and CDR2 (germline): SGHRS, YFSETQ. The CDR3 sequence is 16 residues long. V lost 4 bases and J 2 bases, leaving 15 bases between the germline ends. CDR3 protein: CASSLGAGTNTGELFF. Written as DNA, the CDR3 is TGCGCCAGCAGCCTGGGGGCGGGTACCAACACCGGGGAGCTGTTTTTT.

This clone occurred a few times. The genes are TRBV29-1 and TRBJ1-1, with 7 nucleotides matching TRBD1. J was trimmed by 2 bases and V by 4 bases; bases with no gene match: 1. Germline V gives CDR1 SQVTM, CDR2 ANQGSEA. This CDR3 has 12 amino acids. The CDR3, as DNA: TGCAGCGTTGGACAGGGAAACACTGAAGCTTTCTTT. Translated: CSVGQGNTEAFF.

As regards this clone: An end of the junction does not agree with germline; a read error may underlie this. CDR3 DNA sequence: TGTGCCAGCAGTGCCAGGTGGGACAGGGCCTCCGACGAGCAGTACTTC. Translating gives CASSARWDRASDEQYF. The rearrangement joins TRBV2 to TRBJ2-7; TRBD1 matches 9 bases. CDR1 is SNHLY and CDR2 is FYNNEI in the germline V gene. The CDR3 has 16 residues. Looking up the rest from reference TRBV2 and TRBJ2-7 gives the full variable domain: EPEVTQTPSHQVTQMGQEVILRCVPISNHLYFYWYRQILGQKVEFLVSFYNNEISEKSEIFDDQFSVERPDGSNFTLKIRSTKLEDSAMYFCASSARWDRASDEQYFGPGTRLTVT.

J is TRBJ2-5 and V is TRBV20-1; D is unresolved. The end of the DNA aligns better with TRBJ2-7, so the J call may be wrong. CDR3 length equals 10 residues. CDR1 and CDR2 from the germline V gene are DFQATT and SNEGSKA (reference sequence). CDR3 region: CSASWGEQYF. The CDR3 coding sequence is TGCAGTGCTTCGTGGGGCGAGCAGTACTTC.

This clone has a handful of counts. The chain carries TRBV10-3 and TRBJ1-2; D not resolved. Trimming cost V 5 bases and J 8 bases, with 15 bases left between them. The CDR3 runs to 13 residues. Germline assignment: CDR1 ENHRY and CDR2 SYGVKD. The CDR3 bases are TGTGCCATCAGTCCGGTTGTCCCTAGGGGCTACACCTTC. Translation gives CAISPVVPRGYTF.